These T cell receptor beta chains were read from a single sample in a study of control samples from healthy donors and cancer patients. Data came from immunoSEQ multiplex PCR; TCRdb stores just in-frame clones and leaves some out. The sample shows about 140,000 clones, approximately 86% of them seen only once. Material for sequencing was blood. These receptors came from a man between 18 and 29 years old in good health. The CDR3 runs from the conserved cysteine through the conserved F or W. A D gene is named only where the DNA matches it firmly. The size field is filled for only some rows; it gives once, few, many or a size class.

v_gene	j_gene	abundance	d_gene	CDR3aa	CDR3nt
TRBV7-2	TRBJ1-1	.	.	CASSPGHGTEAFF	TGTGCCAGCAGCCCCGGACATGGTACTGAAGCTTTCTTT
TRBV28	TRBJ2-3	.	.	CASSLDHTDTQYF	TGTGCCAGCAGTTTAGACCACACAGATACGCAGTATTTT
TRBV4-1	TRBJ1-5	few	.	CASSQDRGQPQHF	TGCGCCAGCAGCCAAGATCGGGGTCAGCCCCAGCATTTT
TRBV1	TRBJ2-3	.	.	CTSSQGILGRGSSTDTQYF	TGCACCAGCAGCCAAGGGATTCTGGGGCGGGGATCTAGCACAGATACGCAGTATTTT
TRBV19	TRBJ1-6	.	.	CASRGVENSPLHF	TGTGCCAGTAGAGGTGTAGAAAATTCACCCCTCCACTTT
TRBV9	TRBJ2-3	.	TRBD2	CASSVGGSGATDTQYF	TGTGCCAGCAGCGTAGGAGGTAGCGGGGCCACAGATACGCAGTATTTT
TRBV5-1	TRBJ2-5	.	.	CASSLGFVSSQETQYF	TGCGCCAGCAGCTTGGGTTTCGTTAGTAGCCAAGAGACCCAGTACTTC
TRBV9	TRBJ1-6	.	.	CASSGTSAYNSPLHF	TGTGCCAGCAGCGGGACGAGTGCCTATAATTCACCCCTCCACTTT
TRBV28	TRBJ1-4	.	TRBD1	CASLKRQGATNEKLFF	TGTGCCAGCCTTAAGAGACAGGGTGCAACTAATGAAAAACTGTTTTTT
TRBV19	TRBJ2-3	once	.	CASSGRPQADTQYF	TGTGCCAGTAGTGGGAGGCCCCAGGCAGATACGCAGTATTTT
TRBV2	TRBJ1-1	.	.	CASGSGPGRTEAFF	TGTGCCAGCGGTTCCGGGCCGGGGAGGACTGAAGCTTTCTTT
TRBV15	TRBJ2-5	.	.	CATSRDQGQETQYF	TGTGCCACCAGCAGAGATCAAGGACAAGAGACCCAGTACTTC
TRBV7-8	TRBJ2-7	.	TRBD1	CASRDRGAYEQYF	TGTGCCAGCAGGGACAGGGGGGCCTACGAGCAGTACTTC
TRBV5-1	TRBJ2-5	.	.	CASSRQETQYF	TGCGCCAGCAGCCGTCAAGAGACCCAGTACTTC
TRBV6-5	TRBJ2-2	once	.	CASSYFRQPTGELFF	TGTGCCAGCAGTTACTTCCGGCAGCCCACCGGGGAGCTGTTTTTT
TRBV28	TRBJ2-3	.	TRBD2	CASSLDSGGLLDTQYF	TGTGCCAGCAGTTTGGATAGCGGGGGGCTCCTCGATACGCAGTATTTT
TRBV2	TRBJ2-3	.	.	CASSIEDTQYF	TGTGCCAGCAGTATCGAAGATACGCAGTATTTT
TRBV18	TRBJ2-7	.	TRBD1	CASSPPTGGGEQYF	TGTGCCAGCTCACCACCGACAGGGGGAGGCGAGCAGTACTTC
TRBV28	TRBJ1-4	.	TRBD1	CASSLKQGNEKLFF	TGTGCCAGCAGTTTAAAACAGGGGAATGAAAAACTGTTTTTT
TRBV12-5	TRBJ2-7	few	TRBD1	CASGGGTVQSSYEQYF	TGTGCTAGTGGGGGTGGGACAGTTCAGAGCTCCTACGAGCAGTACTTC
TRBV4-2	TRBJ2-5	.	TRBD1	CASSQDPDREETQYF	TGTGCCAGCAGCCAAGACCCGGACAGGGAGGAGACCCAGTACTTC
TRBV4-3	TRBJ1-2	.	.	CASSQDRETYGGYTF	TGCGCCAGCAGCCAAGACCGGGAAACCTATGGTGGCTACACCTTC
TRBV6-5	TRBJ2-7	.	TRBD2	CASSYQAGRYEQYF	TGTGCCAGCAGTTACCAAGCGGGGCGGTACGAGCAGTACTTC
TRBV20-1	TRBJ2-5	.	.	CSASSASWGETQYF	TGCAGTGCTAGTTCGGCTAGCTGGGGGGAGACCCAGTACTTC
TRBV12-2	TRBJ2-1	.	.	CASRLALRMSSYNEQFF	TGTGCAAGTCGCTTAGCTCTGAGGATGAGCTCCTACAATGAGCAGTTCTTC
TRBV19	TRBJ2-7	.	.	CASSSLGGAIGYEQYF	TGTGCCAGTAGTTCACTCGGAGGGGCTATTGGGTACGAGCAGTACTTC
TRBV19	TRBJ2-7	.	TRBD1	CASSITGTGTNEQYF	TGTGCCAGTAGTATAACCGGGACAGGGACCAACGAGCAGTACTTC
TRBV7-3	TRBJ2-3	.	.	CASSRGGGPGNTQYF	TGTGCCAGCAGCCGAGGAGGGGGGCCGGGGAATACGCAGTATTTT